The following is a T cell receptor (beta chain) sequence with its context. In the original processing: Nucleated cell counts were estimated from reference gene primer amplification. Measured with immunoSEQ multiplex PCR; TCRdb has only the in-frame clones, and not every one. That table is the source of V, J and clone size, and D and trimming were worked out from the DNA. This sample has about 260,000 clones; about 87% occur once, and the top ten carry about 1.4%. This sample was included in a study of blood T cell repertoires in COVID-19. At the level of the study: Both acute and convalescent COVID-19 samples were obtained from the United States, Italy and Spain. The analysed material was cDNA or gDNA that came from T cells, B-cell-depleted T cells, or PBMCs.

The ends lost 4 bases at V and 1 base at J; junction bases unmatched: 5. Per the germline V gene, CDR1 is SGHNT and CDR2 is YYREEE (reference sequence). The CDR3 covers 14 residues. The chain recombines TRBV5-4 with TRBJ2-7, with 7 bases identical to TRBD1. Sequencing input: peripheral blood. This clonotype originated in a woman in her forties who had recovered from COVID-19. The CDR3 reads CASSRDSNSYEQYF. The CDR3 region has the DNA TGTGCCAGCAGCCGGGACAGCAATTCCTACGAGCAGTACTTC.